These 20 T cell receptor beta chains share one sample of origin, sequenced in a study of blood T cells in healthy people across ages. Then a second PCR, running roughly 7 to 11 cycles, was carried out with a sample-barcoded 5' primer and a J-beta primer mix. Each CDR3 protein gets one entry after TCRdb re-called the 5' RACE reads with MiXCR. The sample yields about 1.8 million distinct CDR3 sequences, about 49% seen once. The material sequenced was blood. The receptors come from a woman in her thirties or forties in good health.

In its sample, this clonotype was seen a few times. One end of the junction is discordant with germline, which a read error may explain. J is TRBJ2-7 and V is TRBV7-2; D is possibly TRBD1 (7 bases). This CDR3 has 15 residues. Germline CDR1 and CDR2: SGHTA and FQGNSA. CDR3 amino acids: CASSLAQGGAYEQYF. Written as DNA, the CDR3 is TGTGCCAGCAGCCTAGCCCAGGGGGGCGCTTACGAGCAGTACTTC.

The chain recombines TRBV13 with TRBJ2-6; D remains ambiguous. Trimming left V 4 bases short and J 0 bases short, with 16 bases between. Germline CDR1 PRHDT, CDR2 FYEKMQ (reference sequence). The CDR3 runs 18 residues. The CDR3 nucleotides read TGTGCCAGCAGCTGGAACCTCCGGGCCTCCTCTGGGGCCAACGTCCTGACTTTC. Amino acid sequence: CASSWNLRASSGANVLTF.

The V gene is TRBV7-9, the J gene TRBJ1-4; 7 nucleotides line up with TRBD1. Germline assignment: CDR1 SEHNR and CDR2 FQNEAQ (reference sequence). The CDR3 spans 13 residues. After removal of 5 bases from V and 8 bases from J, the junction contained 5 bases not matched to a gene. CDR3 residues: CASSAGQIEKLFF. The DNA for the CDR3 is TGTGCCAGCAGCGCGGGACAGATCGAAAAACTGTTTTTT.

The chain recombines TRBV29-1 with TRBJ2-3; 13 nucleotides agree with TRBD2. The germline CDR1 and CDR2 sequences are SQVTM and ANQGSEA. Losses at the gene ends were 4 bases for V and 6 bases for J; bases not matched to a gene: 1. The CDR3 extends over 13 amino acids. The CDR3: CSVATSGGDTQYF. As DNA, the CDR3 is TGCAGCGTTGCGACTAGCGGGGGGGATACGCAGTATTTT.

This clonotype has a handful of counts. This chain links TRBV29-1 with TRBJ2-3; possibly TRBD2 for D (6 bases). In germline, CDR1 is SQVTM, CDR2 ANQGSEA. The V gene lost 4 bases and the J gene lost 0 bases, with 14 bases spanning the gap. The CDR3 sequence is 15 residues long. CDR3 sequence reads: CSVAGGLPSTDTQYF. Written as DNA, the CDR3 is TGCAGCGTTGCAGGAGGGTTGCCTAGCACAGATACGCAGTATTTT.

The chain recombines TRBV6-2 or TRBV6-3 with TRBJ1-4; D not certain. This CDR3 has 16 residues. V was pared by 2 bases and J by 0 bases, with 10 bases between. CDR1 and CDR2 from the germline V gene are MNHEY and SVGEGT. CDR3 DNA: TGTGCCAGCAGTTACGGCGGGATTACAACTAATGAAAAACTGTTTTTT. This gives the protein CASSYGGITTNEKLFF.

This clonotype was counted only a few times. The chain combines TRBV7-8 with TRBJ2-1; TRBD2 matches 7 bases. Germline loops: CDR1 SGHVS, CDR2 FQNEAQ. J was trimmed by 2 bases and V by 1 base; bases with no gene match: 8. This CDR3 has 17 residues. Here the CDR3 reads CASSLEGLGGAYNEQFF. Here the CDR3 DNA reads TGTGCCAGCAGCTTAGAAGGTTTGGGGGGGGCCTACAATGAGCAGTTCTTC.

The chain links TRBV7-9 to TRBJ2-5; D not certain. V dropped 2 bases and J dropped 2 bases, with 6 bases sitting between them. The CDR3 spans 13 residues. The germline gives CDR1 SEHNR, CDR2 FQNEAQ (reference sequence). Here the CDR3 DNA reads TGTGCCAGCAGCTTATTCGAACAAGAGACCCAGTACTTC. It is translated as CASSLFEQETQYF.

The rearrangement links TRBV20-1 to TRBJ2-2; TRBD1 is a possible D gene (6 bases). Germline values: CDR1 DFQATT, CDR2 SNEGSKA (reference sequence). Trimming removed 6 bases at V and 5 bases at J, with 13 bases between. This CDR3 comprises 13 residues. CDR3 DNA sequence: TGCAGTGCCCAGGGACACTTGACCGGGGAGCTGTTTTTT. Translating it yields CSAQGHLTGELFF.

This clonotype occurred a few times. The chain carries TRBV27 and TRBJ2-1; D unclear. Trimming stripped 8 bases from V and 0 bases from J, with 11 bases between. This CDR3 has 14 amino acids. The V gene's germline CDR1 is MNHEY and CDR2 SMNVEV (reference sequence). For the CDR3, the DNA is TGTGCCAGCTCTGGGCCGAGCTCCTACAATGAGCAGTTCTTC. It specifies CASSGPSSYNEQFF.

The J gene is TRBJ2-1, the V gene TRBV7-8; D possibly corresponds to TRBD2 (6 bases). Trimming cost V 4 bases and J 0 bases, with 28 bases left between them. Germline V CDR1 and CDR2: SGHVS, FQNEAQ. This CDR3 contains 21 residues. CDR3 in amino acids: CASSSVYAWRANYSSYNEQFF. CDR3 sequence (DNA): TGTGCCAGCAGCTCCGTTTACGCCTGGAGGGCTAACTATAGCTCCTACAATGAGCAGTTCTTC.

The rearrangement links TRBV6-1 to TRBJ1-4, with D hard to call. Trimming removed 2 bases from V and 5 bases from J, with 9 bases in between. There are 14 residues in the CDR3. CDR1 is MNHNS, CDR2 SASEGT, per germline. CDR3 sequence (DNA): TGTGCCAGCAGTGAACGCCAGCCCAATGAAAAACTGTTTTTT. The encoded protein is CASSERQPNEKLFF.

In this sample, this clonotype turned up a few times. The chain combines TRBV5-1 with TRBJ1-4; tentative D call: TRBD1 (6 bases). Trimming pared 0 bases from V and 7 bases from J, leaving 10 bases between. CDR3 size: 14 residues. The germline V gene has CDR1 SGHRS and CDR2 YFSETQ. Written as DNA, the CDR3 is TGCGCCAGCAGCTTGGTCAGGGGCGTTGAAAAACTGTTTTTT. Translation: CASSLVRGVEKLFF.

J is TRBJ2-5 and V is TRBV29-1; maybe TRBD2 (5 bases). CDR3 length: 12 residues. Between the trimmed V and J ends, which lost 3 bases and 11 bases, there was a span of 16 bases. The V gene's germline CDR1 is SQVTM and CDR2 ANQGSEA. Written as DNA, the CDR3 is TGCAGCGTTGAGAGTCCCCGGGAACAGCAGTACTTC. Encoded protein: CSVESPREQQYF.

This rearrangement joins TRBV20-1 to TRBJ2-5, with 10 bases lining up with TRBD2. The DNA end favors TRBJ2-7, so the J call may be wrong. Germline CDR1 DFQATT, CDR2 SNEGSKA (reference sequence). The CDR3 length is 14 residues. This CDR3 reads CSAPLALAGNEQYF. As DNA, the CDR3 is TGCAGTGCTCCGCTGGCACTAGCGGGGAACGAGCAGTACTTC.

This rearrangement joins TRBV20-1 to TRBJ2-7, with 7 bases that match TRBD1. Unmatched junction bases numbered 9, after V lost 6 bases and J lost 7 bases. The CDR3 runs 12 residues. Germline V gives CDR1 DFQATT, CDR2 SNEGSKA (reference sequence). CDR3 in DNA: TGCAGTGCCTACCGGGACAGCGAGGAGCAGTACTTC. Translating it yields CSAYRDSEEQYF.

This clonotype was observed a few times. The chain carries TRBV2 and TRBJ1-2; 8 bases fit TRBD1. The CDR3 contains 13 residues. The trim removed 9 bases at V and 2 bases at J, leaving 5 bases unmatched. Germline V gene lookup returns CDR1 SNHLY and CDR2 FYNNEI. This CDR3 is CASIWTGNYGYTF. The CDR3 DNA follows: TGTGCCAGTATTTGGACAGGGAACTATGGCTACACCTTC.

The CDR3 loop reads CASSYGVTGTGMNEQFF. CDR3 in DNA: TGTGCCAGCAGTTACGGGGTAACCGGGACAGGGATGAATGAGCAGTTCTTC. The chain recombines TRBV6-6 with TRBJ2-1; 9 positions agree with TRBD1. Germline V gene lookup returns CDR1 MNHNY and CDR2 SVGAGI (reference sequence). V was clipped by 2 bases and J by 7 bases; unmatched bases: 12. This CDR3 spans 17 amino acids.

This clonotype occurred a few times. The rearrangement joins TRBV5-5 to TRBJ1-2; D not certain. CDR3 length equals 13 residues. V gave up 6 bases and J gave up 0 bases, with 9 bases separating them. CDR1 and CDR2 (germline): SGHKS, YYEKEE (reference sequence). CDR3 coding DNA: TGTGCCAGCATCCATAGCCCTAACTATGGCTACACCTTC. Its translation: CASIHSPNYGYTF.

The chain couples TRBV11-3 to TRBJ2-3; D perhaps matches TRBD2 (5 bases). Germline CDR1 SGHNT, CDR2 YENEEA. The CDR3 length is 13 residues. Trimming pared 5 bases from V and 8 bases from J, leaving 14 bases between. The CDR3 region is CASSTGILGTQYF. CDR3 in DNA: TGTGCCAGCAGCACCGGGATCCTCGGTACGCAGTATTTT.